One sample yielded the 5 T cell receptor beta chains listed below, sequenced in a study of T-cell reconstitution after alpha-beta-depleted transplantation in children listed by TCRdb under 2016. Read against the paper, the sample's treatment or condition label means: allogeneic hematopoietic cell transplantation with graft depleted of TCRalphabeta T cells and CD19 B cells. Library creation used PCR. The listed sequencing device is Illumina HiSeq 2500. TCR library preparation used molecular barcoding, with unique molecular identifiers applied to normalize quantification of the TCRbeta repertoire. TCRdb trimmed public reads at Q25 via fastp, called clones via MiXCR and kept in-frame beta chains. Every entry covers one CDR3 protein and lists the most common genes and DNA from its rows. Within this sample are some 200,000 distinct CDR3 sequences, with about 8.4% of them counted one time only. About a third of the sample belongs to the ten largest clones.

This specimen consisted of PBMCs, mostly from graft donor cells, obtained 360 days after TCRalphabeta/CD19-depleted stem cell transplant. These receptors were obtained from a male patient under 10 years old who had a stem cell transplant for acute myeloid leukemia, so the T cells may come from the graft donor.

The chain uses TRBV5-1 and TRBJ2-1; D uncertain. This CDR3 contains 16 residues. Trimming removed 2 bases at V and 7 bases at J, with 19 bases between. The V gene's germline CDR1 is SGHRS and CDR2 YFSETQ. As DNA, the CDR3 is TGCGCCAGCAGCTTAATCTCTCGGGCACAGATAAATGAGCAGTTCTTC. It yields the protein CASSLISRAQINEQFF.

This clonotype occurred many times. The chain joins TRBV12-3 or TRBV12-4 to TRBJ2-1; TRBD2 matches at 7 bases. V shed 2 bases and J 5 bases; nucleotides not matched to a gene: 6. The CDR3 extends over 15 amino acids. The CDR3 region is CASSLRASGDNEQFF. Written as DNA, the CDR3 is TGTGCCAGCAGTTTAAGGGCTAGCGGAGACAATGAGCAGTTCTTC.

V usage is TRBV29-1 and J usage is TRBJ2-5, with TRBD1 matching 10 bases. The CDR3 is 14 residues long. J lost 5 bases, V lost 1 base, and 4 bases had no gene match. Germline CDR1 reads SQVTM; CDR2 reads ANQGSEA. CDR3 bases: TGCAGCGTTGAAGGAGGGACAGGGGTTGAGACCCAGTACTTC. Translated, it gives CSVEGGTGVETQYF.

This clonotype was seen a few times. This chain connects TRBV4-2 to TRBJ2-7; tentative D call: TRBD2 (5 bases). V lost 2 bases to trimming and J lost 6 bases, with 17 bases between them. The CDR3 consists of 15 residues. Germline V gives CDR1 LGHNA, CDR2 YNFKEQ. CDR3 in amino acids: CASSQRVDTAGEQYF. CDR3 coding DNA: TGTGCCAGCAGCCAACGGGTAGATACGGCGGGCGAGCAGTACTTC.

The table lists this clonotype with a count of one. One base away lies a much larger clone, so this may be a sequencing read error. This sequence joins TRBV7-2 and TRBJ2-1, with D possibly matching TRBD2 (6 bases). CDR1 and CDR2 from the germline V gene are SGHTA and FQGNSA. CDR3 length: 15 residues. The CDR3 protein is CATRLASGPYNKQFF. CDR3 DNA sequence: TGTGCCACCCGCTTGGCAAGCGGGCCCTACAATAAGCAGTTCTTC.